This T cell receptor (beta chain) was found in a study of T-cell memory formation after mild COVID-19. Whole-study results and caveats: CD4+ contracting clones were found mainly in CM and EM, and CD8+ ones in EMRA. Later expanders leaned CD4+, whereas clones that contracted between day 15 and 85 were balanced CD4/CD8.

Each CDR3 protein gets one entry after TCRdb re-called the 5' RACE reads with MiXCR. Here the sample spans a few hundred thousand distinct CDR3 sequences, 13% to 15% being singletons. This clonotype was recorded many times. Its antigen is not identified. The sequence derives from a man younger than 35 who had mild COVID-19 (a few samples of this study predate the infection). Cell type and time point are not known. The specimen sequenced was PBMCs or a T cell subset sorted from them (not recorded which).

The CDR3 spells CASSGQNTEAFF. CDR3 DNA sequence: TGTGCCAGCAGTGGACAGAACACTGAAGCTTTCTTT. The rearrangement uses TRBV2 and TRBJ1-1, with unresolved D. V lost 4 bases to trimming and J lost 1 base, with 4 bases between them. There are 12 residues in the CDR3. Germline lookup yields CDR1 SNHLY and CDR2 FYNNEI.